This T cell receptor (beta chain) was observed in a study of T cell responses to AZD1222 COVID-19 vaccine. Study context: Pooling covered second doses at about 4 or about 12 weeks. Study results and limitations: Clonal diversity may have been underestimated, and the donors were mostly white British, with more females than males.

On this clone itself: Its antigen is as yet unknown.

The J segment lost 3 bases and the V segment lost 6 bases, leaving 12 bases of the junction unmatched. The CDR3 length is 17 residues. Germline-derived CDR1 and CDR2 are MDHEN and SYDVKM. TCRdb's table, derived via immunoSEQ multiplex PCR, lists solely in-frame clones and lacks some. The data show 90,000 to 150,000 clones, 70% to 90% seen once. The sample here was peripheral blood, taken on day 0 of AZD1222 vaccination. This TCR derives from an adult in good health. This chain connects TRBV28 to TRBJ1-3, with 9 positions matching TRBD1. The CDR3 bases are TGTGCCAGCAGCTCTTGGCGGGACAGGGTGGGTGGAAACACCATATATTTT. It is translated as CASSSWRDRVGGNTIYF.